This TCR beta chain came from a study of OX40 agonist ivuxolimab in advanced cancers. Study-level points and caveats: On average, a greater number of expanded clones characterised CD8+ T cells relative to CD4+. Some nonresponders likewise displayed low normalized T-cell clonal expansion.

Clones were read by immunoSEQ multiplex PCR, and TCRdb kept only the in-frame ones, dropping some. The table shows 53,000 or so clones, with 70% to 90% occurring only once. Trimming removed 5 bases from V and 0 bases from J; junction bases left unmatched: 5. Germline V gene data show CDR1 as SNHLY and CDR2 as FYNNEI. The CDR3 length is 16 residues. A word on this clone: Its target is not known.

This receptor was obtained from an adult with an advanced solid tumor such as melanoma, head and neck, liver or kidney cancer. The chain joins TRBV2 to TRBJ1-2; 11 bases agree with TRBD1. Sample: CD4+ or CD8+ T cells sorted from blood, taken in a trial of the OX40 agonist ivuxolimab. The CDR3 sequence is CASSSGTGGTNYGYTF. CDR3 in DNA: TGTGCCAGCAGTTCCGGGACAGGGGGGACTAACTATGGCTACACCTTC.